What follows are 15 T cell receptor beta chains derived from one specimen sequenced in a study of cytomegalovirus exposure and HLA in healthy donors. In the PCR, 60 Vbeta and 13 Jbeta primers were used. Profiled with immunoSEQ multiplex PCR; TCRdb holds only in-frame clones, not every one. This sample has 150,000 or so clones, with 70% to 85% found just once. The source material was PBMCs. The receptors stem from a man aged 30 to 45 in good health and CMV-seropositive.

The rearrangement links TRBV4-1 to TRBJ2-1; D is possibly TRBD1 (5 bases). V lost 1 base and J 7 bases, leaving 14 bases between the germline ends. The CDR3 sequence is 15 residues long. Germline CDR1 MGHRA, CDR2 YSYEKL. CDR3 bases: TGCGCCAGCAGCCAAGTCACTGACAGCAGAAATGAGCAGTTCTTC. It encodes CASSQVTDSRNEQFF.

This chain connects TRBV6-5 to TRBJ1-3; the match to TRBD1 covers 8 bases. This CDR3 comprises 15 residues. The V gene end was trimmed by 4 bases and the J gene end by 2 bases; junction bases not matched to a gene: 4. Germline V lookup: CDR1 MNHEY, CDR2 SVGAGI. For the CDR3, the DNA is TGTGCCAGCAGTTTCACACAGGGGGCTGGAAACACCATATATTTT. Translation: CASSFTQGAGNTIYF.

In nucleotides, the CDR3 is TGTGCCAGCAGCTTGGGCAGCGGTGAGTACAATGAGCAGTTCTTC. Encoded protein: CASSLGSGEYNEQFF. This chain joins TRBV7-3 and TRBJ2-1; D may be TRBD2 (5 bases). Trimming shortened V by 3 bases and J by 4 bases, and 13 bases separated the two germline ends. The germline V gene encodes CDR1 SGHTA and CDR2 FQGTGA. The CDR3 spans 15 residues.

This clone was seen once. This chain links TRBV6-5 with TRBJ2-5; maybe TRBD1 (5 bases). The CDR3 totals 15 residues. Germline-derived CDR1 and CDR2 are MNHEY and SVGAGI. Between the trimmed V and J ends, which lost 2 bases and 4 bases, there was a span of 14 bases. This chain's CDR3 is CASSYLPGNGETQYF. The CDR3 coding sequence is TGTGCCAGCAGTTACCTTCCAGGGAACGGAGAGACCCAGTACTTC.

This clone was seen just once. The V call is TRBV7-2, the J call TRBJ2-1; the D gene is possibly TRBD2 (5 bases). Trimming took 1 base from V and 5 from J, leaving 12 bases between them. Germline V lookup: CDR1 SGHTA, CDR2 FQGNSA. This CDR3 is built from 15 residues. CDR3 sequence reads: CASSLERTFDNEQFF. CDR3 nucleotide sequence: TGTGCCAGCAGCTTAGAGCGGACTTTCGACAATGAGCAGTTCTTC.

In DNA form, the CDR3 reads TGCGCCAGCAGCTCCGGGGGACCGCTGCTTAATGAGCAGTTCTTC. Translated, it gives CASSSGGPLLNEQFF. This chain joins TRBV5-1 and TRBJ2-1; maybe TRBD2 (6 bases). The CDR3 length is 15 residues. The germline V gene has CDR1 SGHRS and CDR2 YFSETQ. Trimming stripped 3 bases from V and 7 bases from J, with 17 bases between.

The V call is TRBV28, the J call TRBJ2-5; TRBD1 matches 9 bases. This CDR3 is 15 amino acids long. Germline loops: CDR1 MDHEN, CDR2 SYDVKM. V gave up 4 bases and J gave up 2 bases; unmatched junction bases: 5. CDR3 in DNA: TGTGCCAGCAGTTCACCGGGACAGGGTCAAGAGACCCAGTACTTC. It encodes CASSSPGQGQETQYF.

This rearrangement joins TRBV19 to TRBJ1-1; the D is unclear. Germline loops: CDR1 LNHDA, CDR2 SQIVND (reference sequence). V lost 1 base and J lost 6, with 9 bases in between. The CDR3 is made up of 13 amino acids. For the CDR3, the DNA is TGTGCCAGTAGTATAGTTGCGGGTCCTGAAGCTTTCTTT. Translation: CASSIVAGPEAFF.

J is TRBJ1-2 and V is TRBV27, with 8 bases fitting TRBD1. This CDR3 is built from 15 residues. The germline gives CDR1 MNHEY, CDR2 SMNVEV (reference sequence). With V trimmed by 7 bases and J by 8 bases, 15 bases remained unmatched. CDR3 sequence: CASKTLTGESSGYTF. In DNA, the CDR3 is TGTGCCAGCAAAACTTTGACAGGGGAATCTAGCGGCTACACCTTC.

About this clone: The same CDR3 arises from other DNA sequences in this sample as well. The chain combines TRBV19 with TRBJ1-2; tentative D call: TRBD1 (6 bases). The CDR3 length is 12 residues. CDR1 and CDR2 from the germline V gene are LNHDA and SQIVND (reference sequence). Deletions cut 5 bases from V and 5 bases from J, with 9 bases between. CDR3 sequence: CASSLTGYGYTF. In nucleotides, the CDR3 is TGTGCCAGTAGTCTTACAGGGTATGGCTACACCTTC.

The gene calls are TRBV9 and TRBJ1-6; no reliable D call. Trimming cost V 3 bases and J 5 bases, with 12 bases left between them. The CDR3 is made up of 15 amino acids. The germline V gene has CDR1 SGDLS and CDR2 YYNGEE. The chain's CDR3 is CASSAGNGNNSPLHF. CDR3 nucleotide sequence: TGTGCCAGCAGCGCTGGCAACGGGAATAATTCACCCCTCCACTTT.

V gene TRBV27 combines with J gene TRBJ2-3; weak D call: TRBD1 (5 bases). Trimming took off 3 bases at V and 1 base at J, with 14 bases between the two ends. The V gene's germline CDR1 is MNHEY and CDR2 SMNVEV (reference sequence). The CDR3 covers 16 residues. The CDR3, as DNA: TGTGCCAGCAGTTTTTGGGGCATCATGGGCACAGATACGCAGTATTTT. Protein product: CASSFWGIMGTDTQYF.

The chain joins TRBV27 to TRBJ2-1; 7 nucleotides agree with TRBD1. The CDR3 has 15 residues. V lost 5 bases to trimming and J lost 5 bases; unmatched junction nucleotides: 9. The germline CDR1 and CDR2 sequences are MNHEY and SMNVEV (reference sequence). The CDR3 bases are TGTGCCAGCAGTGAGACAGGGTGGGGCCACAATGAGCAGTTCTTC. This encodes CASSETGWGHNEQFF.

The chain couples TRBV10-3 to TRBJ2-2; 10 bases line up with TRBD1. This CDR3 has 14 amino acids. The germline gives CDR1 ENHRY, CDR2 SYGVKD. J was trimmed by 3 bases and V by 8 bases; bases with no gene match: 3. This CDR3 is CAISGTGDTGELFF. In nucleotides, the CDR3 is TGTGCCATCTCCGGGACAGGGGACACCGGGGAGCTGTTTTTT.

This chain connects TRBV19 to TRBJ1-3, with TRBD1 matching over 7 bases. Germline values: CDR1 LNHDA, CDR2 SQIVND (reference sequence). The CDR3 loop spans 16 amino acids. With V trimmed by 4 bases and J by 0 bases, 6 bases remained unmatched. CDR3 region: CASSKRTGDSGNTIYF. CDR3 nucleotide sequence: TGTGCCAGTAGTAAGCGGACAGGCGACTCTGGAAACACCATATATTTT.